This TCR beta chain was documented in a study of CD8 T cells in Susac syndrome. This CDR3 region has 15 residues. Germline V gene lookup returns CDR1 SQVTM and CDR2 ANQGSEA. V was pared by 2 bases and J by 10 bases, with 18 bases between. Random hexamers were used to reverse transcribe about 0.5 to 1 ug of RNA. MiXCR, run by TCRdb on the immunoSEQ multiplex PCR reads, gives a single entry per CDR3 protein. This sample has over 300,000 distinct CDR3 sequences, with about 90% found just once. The TCR originated in a human donor with multiple sclerosis. The gene calls are TRBV29-1 and TRBJ2-6; the D is unclear. The sample consisted of CD4+ T cells from PBMCs. Here the CDR3 reads CSVELGSARSNVLTF. DNA for the CDR3: TGCAGCGTTGAATTGGGGTCAGCCCGTTCTAACGTCCTGACTTTC.